The T cell receptor (beta chain) described here comes from a study of OX40 agonist ivuxolimab in advanced cancers. Regarding the study as a whole: Some of the nonresponding patients also showed low levels of normalized T-cell clonal expansion.

The assay was immunoSEQ multiplex PCR, and TCRdb's table has in-frame clones only and misses some. The sample includes roughly 53,000 clones, 84% of them seen just once. Comment on this clone: The antigen remains unidentified.

This CDR3 is 17 amino acids long. V was clipped by 0 bases and J by 1 base, with 12 bases between them. The germline CDR1 and CDR2 sequences are LGHNA and YNFKEQ. The sequenced sample was CD4+ or CD8+ T cells sorted from blood, obtained in a trial of the OX40 agonist ivuxolimab. The receptor was isolated from an adult with an advanced solid tumor such as melanoma, head and neck, liver or kidney cancer. The chain couples TRBV4-2 to TRBJ2-2; D is unresolved. Here the CDR3 DNA reads TGTGCCAGCAGCCAAGATCTGGCGGAGCAGAACACCGGGGAGCTGTTTTTT. Protein: CASSQDLAEQNTGELFF.